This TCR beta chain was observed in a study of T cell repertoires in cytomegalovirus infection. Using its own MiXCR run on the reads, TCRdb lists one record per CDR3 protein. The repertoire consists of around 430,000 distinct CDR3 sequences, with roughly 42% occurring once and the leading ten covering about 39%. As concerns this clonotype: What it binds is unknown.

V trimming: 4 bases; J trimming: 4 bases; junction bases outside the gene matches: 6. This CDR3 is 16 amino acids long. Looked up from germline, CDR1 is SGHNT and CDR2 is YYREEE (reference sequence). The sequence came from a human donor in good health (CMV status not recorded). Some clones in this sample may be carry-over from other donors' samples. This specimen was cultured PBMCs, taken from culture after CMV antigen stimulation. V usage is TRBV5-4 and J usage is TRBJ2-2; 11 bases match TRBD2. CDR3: CASSPPGLAGTGELFF. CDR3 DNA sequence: TGTGCCAGCAGCCCTCCCGGACTAGCGGGCACCGGGGAGCTGTTTTTT.